This T cell receptor (beta chain) comes out of a study of blood T cell repertoires in COVID-19. As for the study in general: From the United States, Italy and Spain came samples of acute and convalescent COVID-19.

Individuals in the exposed group had encountered a COVID-19 case within 2 weeks preceding study entry. Authors' analysis steps: Researchers report that nucleated cell counts were estimated from reference gene primer amplification. Produced via immunoSEQ multiplex PCR; TCRdb's table is partial and in-frame only. The V and J calls and clone size come from that table; D and trimming were worked out from the DNA. The sample yields a few hundred thousand clones, approximately 84% seen once. This TCR was recovered from a woman aged 50 to 65 who had been exposed to COVID-19. Sequenced material: PBMCs or T cells enriched from blood (not recorded which).

The CDR3 DNA reads as TGTGCCTGGAGTGTTCTGAGGGGCTACACCTTC. It is translated as CAWSVLRGYTF. The chain employs TRBV30 and TRBJ1-2; D uncertain. V lost 0 bases and J lost 8, with 7 bases in between. There are 11 residues in the CDR3. The germline CDR1 and CDR2 sequences are GTSNPN and SVGIG (reference sequence).